Following are 32 T cell receptor beta chains from one sample sequenced in a study of somatic mutations in cytotoxic T cells in rheumatoid arthritis. Some clones are missing from TCRdb's copy, which holds only in-frame ones; the method was immunoSEQ multiplex PCR. This sample carries around 20,000 clones, 65% to 70% of them seen once, and the ten largest clones take 18%. Source material: CD8+ T cells sorted from blood. Every receptor here comes from an adult with rheumatoid arthritis.

The chain links TRBV7-9 to TRBJ1-4; D gene uncertain. V was cut by 7 bases and J by 0 bases, with 12 bases left in between. The germline V gene has CDR1 SEHNR and CDR2 FQNEAQ (reference sequence). This CDR3 contains 15 residues. CDR3: CASTRTQATNEKLFF. In DNA form, the CDR3 reads TGTGCCAGCACCCGGACCCAAGCAACTAATGAAAAACTGTTTTTT.

The genes are TRBV6-1 and TRBJ2-7; the D is unclear. Germline loops: CDR1 MNHNS, CDR2 SASEGT. The CDR3 has 11 residues. The V gene lost 6 bases and the J gene lost 4 bases, with 7 bases spanning the gap. The CDR3 spells CASSNRYEQYF. CDR3 nucleotide sequence: TGTGCCAGCAGCAACCGGTACGAGCAGTACTTC.

This clone was recorded once. The gene calls are TRBV29-1 and TRBJ1-3; no definite D call. The V gene's germline CDR1 is SQVTM and CDR2 ANQGSEA. V shed 4 bases and J shed 4 bases, with 5 bases lying between them. This CDR3 region has 11 residues. The CDR3 loop reads CSVVSGNTIYF. The DNA for the CDR3 is TGCAGCGTTGTTTCCGGAAACACCATATATTTT.

This clone has just a few counts. The chain has TRBV29-1 and TRBJ1-3; unclear D gene. Germline CDR1 is SQVTM and CDR2 is ANQGSEA. The CDR3 totals 11 residues. The germline V and J ends were trimmed by 3 bases and 11 bases, with 11 bases remaining between them. CDR3 coding DNA: TGCAGCGTTGACGTGGGCGCCGCCATATATTTT. Translated: CSVDVGAAIYF.

The chain couples TRBV5-4 to TRBJ1-2; 9 positions match TRBD1. Germline V gives CDR1 SGHNT, CDR2 YYREEE (reference sequence). This CDR3 is 14 amino acids long. With 4 bases clipped from V and 4 bases from J, the junction kept 5 bases outside the gene matches. The CDR3 reads CASSPPGQGYGYTF. CDR3 DNA sequence: TGTGCCAGCAGCCCCCCGGGACAGGGCTATGGCTACACCTTC.

The chain has TRBV7-3 and TRBJ2-3; the D gene is possibly TRBD1 (6 bases). Trimming stripped 6 bases from V and 5 bases from J, with 21 bases between. The length of the CDR3 is 16 residues. The germline V gene has CDR1 SGHTA and CDR2 FQGTGA. CDR3 amino acids: CASRITGIGLEDTQYF. CDR3 nucleotides: TGTGCCAGCAGGATTACAGGGATCGGACTGGAAGATACGCAGTATTTT.

This clone is termed medium-sized (0.01 to 0.1%). The CDR3 DNA follows: TGTGCCAGCAGCTCGACAGATACGCAGTATTTT. Amino acids: CASSSTDTQYF. J is TRBJ2-3 and V is TRBV7-2; D call uncertain. Trimming cost V 4 bases and J 3 bases, with 2 bases left between them. The CDR3 is 11 residues long. The germline gives CDR1 SGHTA, CDR2 FQGNSA.

V and J are TRBV28 and TRBJ2-7; 12 bases are shared with TRBD1. CDR3 length equals 15 residues. V gave up 5 bases and J gave up 6 bases; unmatched junction bases: 8. Germline V gives CDR1 MDHEN, CDR2 SYDVKM. The CDR3 sequence is CASSTGTGGFGEQYF. The CDR3 bases are TGTGCCAGCAGTACCGGGACAGGGGGCTTTGGCGAGCAGTACTTC.

The chain carries TRBV7-9 and TRBJ1-4, with a tentative D call TRBD1 (5 bases). The germline CDR1 and CDR2 sequences are SEHNR and FQNEAQ (reference sequence). The CDR3 contains 14 residues. V dropped 5 bases and J dropped 7 bases, with 14 bases sitting between them. Here the CDR3 DNA reads TGTGCCAGCAGCCAGACCCGGGGCCGTGAAAAACTGTTTTTT. Protein product: CASSQTRGREKLFF.

V usage is TRBV29-1 and J usage is TRBJ2-4; D not certain. V lost 4 bases to trimming and J lost 3 bases, with 10 bases between them. The CDR3 sequence is 13 residues long. The germline V gene encodes CDR1 SQVTM and CDR2 ANQGSEA. CDR3 residues: CSVVYMNKNIQYF. The CDR3 nucleotides are TGCAGCGTTGTATATATGAACAAAAACATTCAGTACTTC.

V and J are TRBV11-3 and TRBJ2-7, with 15 nucleotides matching TRBD2. Germline CDR1 and CDR2: SGHNT and YENEEA. After removal of 5 bases from V and 5 bases from J, the junction contained 4 bases not matched to a gene. The CDR3 totals 15 residues. The DNA for the CDR3 is TGTGCCAGCAGCGCGGGACTAGCGGGGGGCAACGAGCAGTACTTC. Translating gives CASSAGLAGGNEQYF.

The V call is TRBV4-1, the J call TRBJ1-2, with D tentatively TRBD1 (6 bases). The ends were cut back, 6 bases at V and 8 bases at J, with 16 bases in the middle. Germline CDR1 is MGHRA and CDR2 is YSYEKL. The CDR3 consists of 13 residues. The CDR3 DNA is TGCGCCAGCAGGCAAAAGGAGGGGGTCGGCTACACCTTC. This translates into CASRQKEGVGYTF.

This clone occurred a few times. The rearrangement joins TRBV5-1 to TRBJ2-1, with D tentatively TRBD1 or TRBD2 (5 bases each). The CDR3 is 14 residues long. The germline V and J ends were trimmed by 0 bases and 2 bases, with 6 bases remaining between them. The germline V gene encodes CDR1 SGHRS and CDR2 YFSETQ. The CDR3 here is CASSLVGAYNEQFF. CDR3 nucleotides: TGCGCCAGCAGCTTGGTGGGGGCCTACAATGAGCAGTTCTTC.

V is TRBV4-3 and J is TRBJ1-4; D remains ambiguous. The CDR3 is 13 amino acids. V was cut by 6 bases and J by 5 bases, with 10 bases left in between. Germline values: CDR1 LGHNA, CDR2 YSLEER. Written as DNA, the CDR3 is TGCGCCAGCAGTTGGCAGTTAAATGAAAAACTGTTTTTT. It translates to CASSWQLNEKLFF.

The chain recombines TRBV28 with TRBJ1-1, with D maybe TRBD1 (6 bases). The ends were cut back, 6 bases at V and 5 bases at J, with 10 bases in the middle. The CDR3 has 12 amino acids. The germline V gene has CDR1 MDHEN and CDR2 SYDVKM. Here the CDR3 reads CASSLDRTEAFF. CDR3 nucleotides: TGTGCCAGCAGCCTCGACAGGACTGAAGCTTTCTTT.

This chain connects TRBV6-1 to TRBJ2-1; D tentatively reads TRBD1 or TRBD2 (5 bases each). V lost 3 bases, J lost 8 bases, and 17 bases lay in between. Germline assignment: CDR1 MNHNS and CDR2 SASEGT. The CDR3 has 15 amino acids. CDR3 sequence reads: CASSDLRGRDDEQFF. The CDR3 DNA sequence: TGTGCCAGCAGTGACCTACGAGGAAGGGACGATGAGCAGTTCTTC.

This clone has more than one count but fewer than ten. The J gene is TRBJ1-2, the V gene TRBV29-1; 10 bases line up with TRBD1. The CDR3 runs 14 residues. Germline V lookup: CDR1 SQVTM, CDR2 ANQGSEA. V shed 5 bases and J 7 bases; nucleotides not matched to a gene: 10. The CDR3 here is CSVPPGTGVAGYTF. In DNA form, the CDR3 reads TGCAGCGTTCCCCCCGGGACAGGGGTCGCTGGCTACACCTTC.

This rearrangement joins TRBV2 to TRBJ1-5; no clear D. Germline V gene sequence: CDR1 SNHLY, CDR2 FYNNEI. CDR3 size: 11 residues. Trimming shortened V by 0 bases and J by 9 bases, and 3 bases separated the two germline ends. CDR3 loop: CASSEARPQHF. The CDR3 DNA reads as TGTGCCAGCAGTGAAGCGCGGCCCCAGCATTTT.

The chain carries TRBV6-5 and TRBJ1-1, with a weak D call TRBD1 (6 bases). The CDR3 spans 12 residues. CDR1 and CDR2 (germline): MNHEY, SVGAGI. Trimming pared 5 bases from V and 7 bases from J, leaving 11 bases between. In nucleotides, the CDR3 is TGTGCCAGCAGTCTAGGGGGGGATGAAGCTTTCTTT. It translates to CASSLGGDEAFF.

The rearrangement links TRBV27 to TRBJ1-2, with a tentative D call TRBD1 (6 bases). The CDR3 spans 13 residues. In germline, CDR1 is MNHEY, CDR2 SMNVEV (reference sequence). Trimming took off 7 bases at V and 3 bases at J, with 12 bases between the two ends. The CDR3 reads CASKYRVDYGYTF. In nucleotides, the CDR3 is TGTGCCAGCAAGTACAGGGTCGACTATGGCTACACCTTC.

This chain uses TRBV4-3 with TRBJ2-5; 11 positions agree with TRBD2. After removal of 0 bases from V and 5 bases from J, the junction contained 5 bases not matched to a gene. The CDR3 is 16 residues long. The V gene's germline CDR1 is LGHNA and CDR2 YSLEER. CDR3 in amino acids: CASSQDPTSGAETQYF. CDR3 DNA sequence: TGCGCCAGCAGCCAAGATCCGACTAGCGGGGCTGAGACCCAGTACTTC.

CDR3 sequence reads: CASNLGGTYNEQFF. Written as DNA, the CDR3 is TGTGCCAGCAATCTAGGGGGGACCTACAATGAGCAGTTCTTC. The chain joins TRBV2 to TRBJ2-1, with D tentatively TRBD1 or TRBD2 (6 bases each). Trimming left V 7 bases short and J 2 bases short, with 12 bases between. The CDR3 loop spans 14 amino acids. Germline-derived CDR1 and CDR2 are SNHLY and FYNNEI.

The chain employs TRBV30 and TRBJ2-2; D unresolved. This CDR3 spans 13 amino acids. V was cut by 0 bases and J by 6 bases, with 8 bases left in between. CDR1 and CDR2 from the germline V gene are GTSNPN and SVGIG (reference sequence). CDR3: CAWSVRPAGELFF. In nucleotides, the CDR3 is TGTGCCTGGAGTGTACGGCCGGCCGGGGAGCTGTTTTTT. Variable domain in full (rest from reference TRBV30 and TRBJ2-2): SQTIHQWPATLVQPVGSPLSLECTVEGTSNPNLYWYRQAAGRGLQLLFYSVGIGQISSEVPQNLSASRPQDRQFILSSKKLLLSDSGFYLCAWSVRPAGELFFGEGSRLTVL.

There are a few counts of this clone. The chain has TRBV4-3 and TRBJ1-5; D unclear. This CDR3 is 15 amino acids long. CDR1 is LGHNA, CDR2 YSLEER, per germline. V was clipped by 0 bases and J by 7 bases, with 13 bases between them. In DNA, the CDR3 is TGCGCCAGCAGCCAAGATGCGGATTGGGCGCAGCCCCAGCATTTT. Its translation is CASSQDADWAQPQHF.

The sample holds a few counts of this clone. This chain joins TRBV6-5 and TRBJ2-7; D is possibly TRBD1 (5 bases). V was pared by 8 bases and J by 0 bases, with 14 bases between. The CDR3 loop spans 14 amino acids. CDR1 and CDR2 from the germline V gene are MNHEY and SVGAGI. Here the CDR3 DNA reads TGTGCCAGCTCTCCCGACAGCTCCTCCTACGAGCAGTACTTC. Translated, it gives CASSPDSSSYEQYF.

CDR3 region: CASSAGTRDRGDYGYTF. DNA for the CDR3: TGTGCCAGTAGCGCTGGAACAAGGGACAGGGGGGACTATGGCTACACCTTC. The V gene is TRBV19, the J gene TRBJ1-2; TRBD1 agrees at 11 bases. Germline assignment: CDR1 LNHDA and CDR2 SQIVND (reference sequence). Unmatched junction bases numbered 12, after V lost 6 bases and J lost 3 bases. This CDR3 has 17 amino acids.

The chain recombines TRBV2 with TRBJ2-1, with TRBD2 matching over 10 bases. Unmatched junction bases numbered 4, after V lost 6 bases and J lost 2 bases. Germline V gene data show CDR1 as SNHLY and CDR2 as FYNNEI. The length of the CDR3 is 15 residues. This CDR3 reads CASSVLAGTYNEQFF. CDR3 DNA: TGTGCCAGCAGCGTACTAGCGGGGACCTACAATGAGCAGTTCTTC. Full variable domain (outside the CDR3, taken from reference TRBV2 and TRBJ2-1): EPEVTQTPSHQVTQMGQEVILRCVPISNHLYFYWYRQILGQKVEFLVSFYNNEISEKSEIFDDQFSVERPDGSNFTLKIRSTKLEDSAMYFCASSVLAGTYNEQFFGPGTRLTVL.

This clone is classed as medium-sized. This chain connects TRBV6-5 to TRBJ1-4; D is ambiguous. From germline, CDR1 is MNHEY and CDR2 SVGAGI. With 5 bases removed from V and 1 base from J, the gap between germline ends came to 8 bases. The CDR3 extends over 14 amino acids. Written as DNA, the CDR3 is TGTGCCAGCAGTCTAGACGGAACTAATGAAAAACTGTTTTTT. This sequence encodes CASSLDGTNEKLFF.

This clone was recorded a few times. This chain connects TRBV6-1 to TRBJ1-1; D is ambiguous. Germline CDR1 MNHNS, CDR2 SASEGT. CDR3 size: 13 residues. Trimming pared 10 bases from V and 3 bases from J, leaving 15 bases between. The CDR3 sequence: CATKSLLYTEAFF. The CDR3 DNA reads TGTGCCACCAAATCCTTACTGTACACTGAAGCTTTCTTT.

This chain joins TRBV5-8 and TRBJ2-1; 7 nucleotides match TRBD2. After removal of 2 bases from V and 4 bases from J, the junction contained 3 bases not matched to a gene. The CDR3 covers 14 residues. Germline-derived CDR1 and CDR2 are SGHTS and YDEGEE. CDR3 in amino acids: CASSLRTRYNEQFF. The CDR3, as DNA: TGTGCCAGCAGCTTAAGGACTAGGTACAATGAGCAGTTCTTC.

The chain recombines TRBV5-8 with TRBJ1-1, with D tentatively TRBD1 (5 bases). There are 16 residues in the CDR3. The V and J ends lost 7 bases and 0 bases respectively, with 19 bases between them. Germline V CDR1 and CDR2: SGHTS, YDEGEE. For the CDR3, the DNA is TGTGCCAGCGGAGCCGCGGGAACGGGGGTGAACACTGAAGCTTTCTTT. Translating gives CASGAAGTGVNTEAFF.

The chain links TRBV4-2 to TRBJ1-5; D ambiguous. V shed 1 base and J shed 5 bases, with 12 bases lying between them. Germline CDR1 and CDR2: LGHNA and YNFKEQ. The length of the CDR3 is 15 residues. The CDR3 here is CASSQGLVLDQPQHF. In DNA, the CDR3 is TGTGCCAGCAGCCAAGGCCTCGTCTTAGATCAGCCCCAGCATTTT.